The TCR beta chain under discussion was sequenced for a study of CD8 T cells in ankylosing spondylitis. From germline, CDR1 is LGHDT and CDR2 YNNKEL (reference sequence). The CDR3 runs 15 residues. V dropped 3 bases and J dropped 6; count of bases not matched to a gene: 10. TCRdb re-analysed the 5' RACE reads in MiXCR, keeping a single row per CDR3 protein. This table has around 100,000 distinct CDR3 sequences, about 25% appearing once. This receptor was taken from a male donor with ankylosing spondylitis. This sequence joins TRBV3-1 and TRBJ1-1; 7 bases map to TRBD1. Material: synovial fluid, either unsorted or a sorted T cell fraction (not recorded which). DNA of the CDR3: TGTGCCAGCAGCCAGGGAGACAGGGTATCTGCTGAAGCTTTCTTT. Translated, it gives CASSQGDRVSAEAFF.